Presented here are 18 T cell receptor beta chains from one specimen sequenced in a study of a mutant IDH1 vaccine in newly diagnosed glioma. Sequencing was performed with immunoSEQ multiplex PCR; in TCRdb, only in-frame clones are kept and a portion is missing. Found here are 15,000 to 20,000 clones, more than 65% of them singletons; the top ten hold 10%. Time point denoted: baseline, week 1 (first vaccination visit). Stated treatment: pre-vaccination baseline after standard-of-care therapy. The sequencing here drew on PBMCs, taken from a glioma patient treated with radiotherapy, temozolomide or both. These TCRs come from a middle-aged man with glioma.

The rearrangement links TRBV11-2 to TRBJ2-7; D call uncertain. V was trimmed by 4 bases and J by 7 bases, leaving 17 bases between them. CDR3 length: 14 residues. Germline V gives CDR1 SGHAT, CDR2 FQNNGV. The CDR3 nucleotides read TGTGCCAGCAGCTCCCAGATCGTCGGGCGGGAGCAGTACTTC. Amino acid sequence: CASSSQIVGREQYF.

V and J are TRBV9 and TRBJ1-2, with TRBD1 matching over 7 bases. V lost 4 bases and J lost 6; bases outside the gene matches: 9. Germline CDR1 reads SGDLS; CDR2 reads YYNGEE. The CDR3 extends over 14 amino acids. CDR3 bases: TGTGCCAGCAGCCCTCTGACAGGGAGGGATGGCTACACCTTC. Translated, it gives CASSPLTGRDGYTF.

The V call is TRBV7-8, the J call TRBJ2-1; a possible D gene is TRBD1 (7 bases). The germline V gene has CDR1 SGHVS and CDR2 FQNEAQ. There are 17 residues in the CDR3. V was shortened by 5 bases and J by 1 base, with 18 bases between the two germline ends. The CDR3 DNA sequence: TGTGCCAGCAGCCAGGGGGGCCATGGATTATCCTACAATGAGCAGTTCTTC. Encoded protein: CASSQGGHGLSYNEQFF. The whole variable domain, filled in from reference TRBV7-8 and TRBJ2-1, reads GAGVSQSPRYKVAKRGQDVALRCDPISGHVSLFWYQQALGQGPEFLTYFQNEAQLDKSGLPSDRFFAERPEGSVSTLKIQRTQQEDSAVYLCASSQGGHGLSYNEQFFGPGTRLTVL.

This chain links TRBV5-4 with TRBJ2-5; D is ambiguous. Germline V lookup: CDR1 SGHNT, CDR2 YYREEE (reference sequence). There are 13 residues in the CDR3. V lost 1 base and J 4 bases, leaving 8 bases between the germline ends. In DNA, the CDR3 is TGTGCCAGCAGCTTGAGTCTTATAGAGACCCAGTACTTC. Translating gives CASSLSLIETQYF.

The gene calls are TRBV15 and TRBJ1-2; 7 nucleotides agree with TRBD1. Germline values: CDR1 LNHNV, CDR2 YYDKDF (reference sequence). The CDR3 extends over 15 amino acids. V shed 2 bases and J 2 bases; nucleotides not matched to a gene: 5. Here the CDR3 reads CATSRPTGKNYGYTF. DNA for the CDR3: TGTGCCACCAGCAGACCGACAGGGAAGAACTATGGCTACACCTTC.

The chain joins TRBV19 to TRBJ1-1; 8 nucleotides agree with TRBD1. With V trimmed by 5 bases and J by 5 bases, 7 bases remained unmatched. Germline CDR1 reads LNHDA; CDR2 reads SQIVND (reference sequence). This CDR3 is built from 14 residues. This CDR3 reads CASSPRGQGTEAFF. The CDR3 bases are TGTGCCAGTAGTCCCAGGGGGCAGGGGACTGAAGCTTTCTTT.

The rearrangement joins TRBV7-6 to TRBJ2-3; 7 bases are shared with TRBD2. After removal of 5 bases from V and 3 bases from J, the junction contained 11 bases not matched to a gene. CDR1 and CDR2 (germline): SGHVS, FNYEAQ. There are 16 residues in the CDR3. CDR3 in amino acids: CASSPRGGRRTDTQYF. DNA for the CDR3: TGTGCCAGCAGCCCTCGCGGCGGGAGAAGGACAGATACGCAGTATTTT.

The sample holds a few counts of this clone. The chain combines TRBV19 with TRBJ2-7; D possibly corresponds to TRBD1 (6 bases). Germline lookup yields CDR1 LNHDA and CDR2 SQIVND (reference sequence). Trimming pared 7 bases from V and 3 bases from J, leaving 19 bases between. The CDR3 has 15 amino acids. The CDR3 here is CASKLAVGGIYEQYF. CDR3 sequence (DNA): TGTGCCAGTAAATTGGCGGTAGGGGGAATCTACGAGCAGTACTTC.

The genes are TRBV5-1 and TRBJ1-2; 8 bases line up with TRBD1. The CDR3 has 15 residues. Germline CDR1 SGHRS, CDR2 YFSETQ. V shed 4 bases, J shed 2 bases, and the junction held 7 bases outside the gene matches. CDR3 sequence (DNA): TGCGCCAGCAGCGTATCAGGGGGCAAGAACTATGGCTACACCTTC. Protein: CASSVSGGKNYGYTF.

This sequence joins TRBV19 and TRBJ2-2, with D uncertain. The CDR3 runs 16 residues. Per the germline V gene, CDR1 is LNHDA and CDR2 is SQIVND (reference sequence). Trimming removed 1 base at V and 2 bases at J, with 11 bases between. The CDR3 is CASSIAPKHNTGELFF. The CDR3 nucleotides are TGTGCCAGTAGTATAGCGCCCAAACATAACACCGGGGAGCTGTTTTTT. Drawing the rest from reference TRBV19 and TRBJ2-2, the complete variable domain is DGGITQSPKYLFRKEGQNVTLSCEQNLNHDAMYWYRQDPGQGLRLIYYSQIVNDFQKGDIAEGYSVSREKKESFPLTVTSAQKNPTAFYLCASSIAPKHNTGELFFGEGSRLTVL.

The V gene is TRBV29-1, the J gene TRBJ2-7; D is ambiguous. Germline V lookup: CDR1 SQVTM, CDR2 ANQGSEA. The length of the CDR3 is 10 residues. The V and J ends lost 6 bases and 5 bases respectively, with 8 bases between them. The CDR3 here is CSVADDEQYF. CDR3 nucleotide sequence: TGCAGCGTGGCGGACGACGAGCAGTACTTC.

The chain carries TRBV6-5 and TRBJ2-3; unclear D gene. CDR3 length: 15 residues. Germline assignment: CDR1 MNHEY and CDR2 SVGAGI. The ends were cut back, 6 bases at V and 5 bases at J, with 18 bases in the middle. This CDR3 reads CASSPRSGVLDTQYF. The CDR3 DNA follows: TGTGCCAGCAGCCCCCGGTCCGGAGTTTTAGATACGCAGTATTTT.

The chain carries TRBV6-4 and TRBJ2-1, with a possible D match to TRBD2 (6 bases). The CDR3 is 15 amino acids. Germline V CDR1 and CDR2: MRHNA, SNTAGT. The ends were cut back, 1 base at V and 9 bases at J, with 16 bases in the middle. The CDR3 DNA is TGTGCCAGCAGTGACTGGGCTGGGGGGAAGACTGAGCAGTTCTTC. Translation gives CASSDWAGGKTEQFF.

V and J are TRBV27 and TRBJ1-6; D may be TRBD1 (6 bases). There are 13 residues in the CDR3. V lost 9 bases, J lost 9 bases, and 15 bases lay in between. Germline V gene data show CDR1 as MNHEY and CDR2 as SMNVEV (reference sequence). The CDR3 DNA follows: TGTGCCAGTCTCACAGGGCCAAGTTCACCCCTCCACTTT. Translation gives CASLTGPSSPLHF.

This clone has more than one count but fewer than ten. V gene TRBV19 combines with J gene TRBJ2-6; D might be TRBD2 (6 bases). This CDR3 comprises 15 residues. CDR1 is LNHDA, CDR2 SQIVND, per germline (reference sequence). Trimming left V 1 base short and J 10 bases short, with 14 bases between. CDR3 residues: CASSIVGGKRNVLTF. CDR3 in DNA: TGTGCCAGTAGTATAGTAGGAGGGAAAAGGAACGTCCTGACTTTC.

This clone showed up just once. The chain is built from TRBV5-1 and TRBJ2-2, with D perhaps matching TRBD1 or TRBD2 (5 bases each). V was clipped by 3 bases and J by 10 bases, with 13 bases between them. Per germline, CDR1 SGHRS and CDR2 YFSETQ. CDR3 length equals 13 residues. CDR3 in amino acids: CASSWDGGVELFF. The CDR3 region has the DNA TGCGCCAGCAGCTGGGACGGCGGCGTGGAGCTGTTTTTT.

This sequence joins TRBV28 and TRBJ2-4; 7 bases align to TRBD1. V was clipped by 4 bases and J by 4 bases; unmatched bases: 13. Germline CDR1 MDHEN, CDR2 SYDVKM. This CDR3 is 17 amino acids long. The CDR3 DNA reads TGTGCCAGCAGTTCCAACACCGGACAGGCAAGGAAAAACATTCAGTACTTC. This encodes CASSSNTGQARKNIQYF.

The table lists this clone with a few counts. The chain's CDR3 is CASSYPSGRDTQYF. The CDR3 DNA reads TGTGCCAGCAGTTACCCTAGCGGGCGAGATACGCAGTATTTT. This chain joins TRBV6-6 and TRBJ2-3, with 8 bases fitting TRBD2. Germline assignment: CDR1 MNHNY and CDR2 SVGAGI (reference sequence). The CDR3 contains 14 residues. Trimming cost V 2 bases and J 5 bases; bases outside gene matches: 3.